This T cell receptor (beta chain) was sequenced during a study of shared clonotypes between healthy human individuals. Study-wide background: Participating donors consisted of a couple of women and a few men aged 18 to 49.

Trimming pared 1 base from V and 0 bases from J, leaving 12 bases between. This CDR3 region has 16 residues. Per germline, CDR1 KGHSH and CDR2 LQKENI. When samples were unsorted, 70 million to 95 million PBMCs were used for genomic DNA. Repertoires were generated with immunoSEQ multiplex PCR, while TCRdb's copy carries only in-frame clones and drops some. The data contain fewer than 600,000 clones, 70% to 80% of them singletons. The sequence derives from a woman between 40 and 50 years old in good health. Some clones in this sample may be carry-over from other donors' samples. Sequences were obtained from PBMCs. The rearrangement uses TRBV18 and TRBJ1-2; D gene ambiguous. This CDR3 is CASSPRLDGTNYGYTF. The CDR3 DNA sequence: TGTGCCAGCTCACCACGCCTTGACGGGACTAACTATGGCTACACCTTC.